This TCR beta chain came from a study of blood T cell repertoires in COVID-19. As handled by the study authors: From reference gene primer amplification, estimates of nucleated cell counts were derived. Produced via immunoSEQ multiplex PCR; TCRdb's table is partial and in-frame only. V and J calls and clone size are those listed in that table; D and trimming were worked out from the DNA. The sample records 250,000 or so clones, 86% being singletons. This receptor was obtained from a woman aged 45 to 65 who had recovered from COVID-19. Material for sequencing was PBMCs or T cells enriched from blood (not recorded which).

The CDR3 reads CASSLGDRENQPQHF. The CDR3 DNA reads as TGTGCCAGCAGCTTAGGGGACAGGGAGAATCAGCCCCAGCATTTT. This chain joins TRBV7-8 and TRBJ1-5, with TRBD1 matching 9 bases. The V gene end was trimmed by 1 base and the J gene end by 4 bases; junction bases not matched to a gene: 2. CDR1 is SGHVS and CDR2 is FQNEAQ in the germline V gene. This CDR3 has 15 amino acids.